This T cell receptor beta chain was documented in a study of blood T cell repertoires in COVID-19. Background on the study: From the United States, Italy and Spain came samples of acute and convalescent COVID-19. PBMCs, B-cell-depleted T cells, or T cells were the source of the cDNA or gDNA that made up the material.

The CDR3 covers 11 residues. Trimming shortened V by 3 bases and J by 6 bases, and 5 bases separated the two germline ends. The germline V gene encodes CDR1 SGHVS and CDR2 FNYEAQ. How the authors handled the data: Scientists estimated how many nucleated cells there were by amplifying reference gene primers. This table comes from immunoSEQ multiplex PCR, and its TCRdb copy is limited to in-frame clones, with some not included. The V and J calls and clone size are taken from that table; D and trimming were inferred from the DNA. The sample contains over 250,000 clones, 80% to 90% of which appear only once.

The J gene is TRBJ1-1, the V gene TRBV7-6; the D is unclear. This TCR derives from a woman in her thirties or forties who had recovered from COVID-19. Sequencing was carried out using peripheral blood. The CDR3 reads CASSFTAEAFF. In nucleotides, the CDR3 is TGTGCCAGCAGCTTTACGGCTGAAGCTTTCTTT.